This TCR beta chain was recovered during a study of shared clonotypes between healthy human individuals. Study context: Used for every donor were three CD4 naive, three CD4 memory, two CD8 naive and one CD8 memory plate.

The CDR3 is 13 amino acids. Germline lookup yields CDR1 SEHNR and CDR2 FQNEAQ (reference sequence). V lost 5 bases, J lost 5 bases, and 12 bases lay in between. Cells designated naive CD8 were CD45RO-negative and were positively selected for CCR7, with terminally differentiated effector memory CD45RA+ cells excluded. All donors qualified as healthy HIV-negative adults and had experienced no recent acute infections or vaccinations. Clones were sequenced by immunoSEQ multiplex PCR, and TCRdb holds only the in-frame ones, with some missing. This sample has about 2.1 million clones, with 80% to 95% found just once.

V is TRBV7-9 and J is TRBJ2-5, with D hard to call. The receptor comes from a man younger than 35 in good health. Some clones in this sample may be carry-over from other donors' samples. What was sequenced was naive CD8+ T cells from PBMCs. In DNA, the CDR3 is TGTGCCAGCAGCATTCCCCCGTGGGAGACCCAGTACTTC. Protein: CASSIPPWETQYF.